This T cell receptor beta chain was sequenced during a study of cytomegalovirus exposure and HLA in healthy donors. Overall study: A data release that came early held approximately 85 million unique TCRs from HLA-typed donors. Study-level points and caveats: Specificity for CMV antigens was confirmed in vitro for a few of the CMV-associated chains. The study labeled about 160 TCR beta chains cytomegalovirus-associated.

The PCR ran on 60 Vbeta and 13 Jbeta primers. The table came from immunoSEQ multiplex PCR; TCRdb's copy has only in-frame clones and leaves some out. Of 100,000 or so clones listed, 76% are singletons. The CDR3 has 14 residues. Germline V gene lookup returns CDR1 SGHAT and CDR2 FQNNGV. V gave up 7 bases and J gave up 7 bases, with 17 bases separating them. Concerning this clone itself: What it binds is unknown.

V gene TRBV11-2 combines with J gene TRBJ2-1; a weak D match, TRBD1 (6 bases). The clonotype originates from a man in his forties in good health and CMV-seronegative. The material sequenced was PBMCs. The CDR3 DNA reads as TGTGCCAGCAAACCAGCGACAGGTAATAATGAGCAGTTCTTC. Translation gives CASKPATGNNEQFF.